This T cell receptor (beta chain) was found in a study of blood T cells in healthy people across ages. Study-wide results and caveats: Both higher diversity and more naive CD4+ cells marked long-lived donors when set against aged donors.

The people who gave samples were healthy Caucasians from Russia, aged roughly 6 to 90. Extraction yielded at least 6 micrograms of total RNA per sample. The second PCR ran roughly 6 to 11 cycles with a sample-barcoded 5' primer and J-beta primers. Every sample gave at least 2.5 million paired-end reads containing CDR3. TCRdb re-derived calls from the 5' RACE reads in MiXCR, one entry per CDR3 protein. The table records some 1,800,000 distinct CDR3 sequences, 35% to 50% of them present only once. Comments on this clonotype: Its antigen is currently unknown.

V trimming: 6 bases; J trimming: 0 bases; junction bases outside the gene matches: 1. The germline V gene encodes CDR1 DFQATT and CDR2 SNEGSKA (reference sequence). The CDR3 loop spans 13 amino acids. The material sequenced was blood. The sequence derives from a human donor in good health. The rearrangement uses TRBV20-1 and TRBJ2-2; 7 nucleotides align to TRBD2. This chain's CDR3 is CSAGLANTGELFF. Written as DNA, the CDR3 is TGCAGTGCCGGACTAGCGAACACCGGGGAGCTGTTTTTT.